The table lists the clone carrying this T cell receptor beta chain with a few counts. The study used a library that attached unique molecular identifiers to individual cDNA molecules. TCRdb independently ran MiXCR on the RACE reads; one entry per CDR3 protein. The data hold some 360,000 distinct CDR3 sequences, with about 5.1% observed a single time. Time point denoted: pre-sensitization, week 0. Documented treatment: therapeutic diphenylcyclopropenone sensitization with weekly scalp DPC. This CDR3 has 15 amino acids. V lost 0 bases, J lost 7 bases, and 6 bases stayed unmatched. From germline, CDR1 is SNHLY and CDR2 FYNNEI. This sample is drawn from a study of human T cells and chemical hapten exposure.

This sequence joins TRBV2 and TRBJ2-1, with 7 bases that match TRBD2. The sequence was collected from a woman aged 45-60 years with alopecia areata. Some clones in this sample may be carry-over from other donors' samples. The sequencing here drew on whole blood, taken in connection with sensitization to the hapten diphenylcyclopropenone (DPC). DNA of the CDR3: TGTGCCAGCAGTGAAGCGCAGATGGGACTAAATGAGCAGTTCTTC. Protein product: CASSEAQMGLNEQFF.